The T cell receptor (beta chain) described here comes from a study of OX40 agonist ivuxolimab in advanced cancers. For the wider study: Ivuxolimab was a fully human IgG2 agonistic monoclonal antibody targeting the costimulatory receptor OX40 (CD134). Intravenous ivuxolimab was administered to patients every 2 weeks at six dose levels: 0.01, 0.1, 0.3, 1.5, 3 and 10 mg/kg. Of the roughly 50 dose-escalation patients, hepatocellular carcinoma was present in about 20, melanoma in some 15, renal cell carcinoma in 9 and head and neck cancer in 9. In the dose-escalation cohort, roughly four fifths of patients were male, and the mean age was approximately 55 years, with a range of roughly 20 to 80. Prior anti-PD-1, anti-PD-L1 or anti-CTLA-4 therapy was permitted, and 40% of dose-escalation patients had received checkpoint inhibitors. Partial responses occurred in three dose-escalation patients, of whom one had hepatocellular carcinoma and two had cutaneous melanoma. Peripheral TCRbeta sequencing aimed to test whether ivuxolimab altered TCR sequence diversity and caused clonal T-cell expansion. The monotherapy dose-escalation portion (N ≈ 57 patients) of the phase I ivuxolimab trial is reported in the paper. Here is what the overall study found, with its caveats: At doses of 0.1 to 3.0 mg/kg, clonal expansion of both CD4+ and CD8+ T cells in blood was seen between baseline and week 6. Low levels of normalized T-cell clonal expansion were also seen in some patients who did not respond. In the 0.1-3.0 mg/kg groups, partial responders had among the lowest normalized peripheral clonal expansion, particularly in CD8+ T cells. Which antigens the clonally expanded peripheral T cells were specific for was not determined. After ivuxolimab, expanded clones were on average more numerous among CD8+ T cells than among CD4+ T cells.

Comments on this clone: Its antigen is unknown. Within one base of it there is no much larger clone, and no base qualities were kept.

For sequencing of the TCRbeta CDR3 region, genomic DNA was extracted from the sorted cells. TCRbeta CDR3 regions were sequenced using the immunoSEQ Assay. Entries here come from immuneACCESS through TCRdb and include only in-frame sequences with V and J called. Some clones fail to appear in such tables; in the studies checked, an unresolved V gene covers under half of the shortfall, and the cause of the remainder is unknown. The sample table lists tens of thousands of clones, over 80% of them with a count of one. The ten largest make up approximately 58% of the sample. The trial excluded patients who had a history of autoimmune disease or were on systemic immunosuppression. Peripheral blood for TCR sequencing was collected from all dose cohorts at baseline, on cycle 4 day 1, and on cycle 7 day 1. Samples were obtained from an open-label, multicenter, first-in-human phase I dose-escalation trial of ivuxolimab. Adults with locally advanced or metastatic melanoma, renal cell carcinoma, hepatocellular carcinoma or head and neck squamous cell carcinoma were enrolled in the trial. Before TCR sequencing, CD4+ and CD8+ T cells were separately sorted from peripheral blood.

The material was CD4+ or CD8+ T cells sorted from blood, obtained in a trial of the OX40 agonist ivuxolimab. This TCR was recovered from an adult with an advanced solid tumor such as melanoma, head and neck, liver or kidney cancer.

The DNA is as follows: TGTGCCAGCGCTTCAGGGGGAAGGGTTCCCTACGAGCAGTACTTC. Its translation is CASASGGRVPYEQYF. The chain is encoded by TRBV27 joined to TRBJ2-7; the junction holds 7 bases that match TRBD1. Unmatched junction bases come to 12, with V trimmed by 8 bases and J by 2 bases. The CDR1 and CDR2 encoded by the germline V gene (reference sequence) are MNHEY and SMNVEV. Counted from cysteine to phenylalanine, this CDR3 has 15 amino acids. Of all the DNA, just the CDR3 is kept, 45 bases in frame from base 1.